The source of this TCR beta chain is a study of regulatory T cells in long-lasting Graves disease. On the study more broadly: Graves' patients, newly diagnosed, had taken antithyroid drugs under 3 months. The study, taken as a whole, reports: There was favoring of TRBV28, TRBJ1-2 and TRBJ2-5 in persistent disease.

This clonotype was picked up many times. Antigen specificity is unknown. Library construction for TCR beta used iRepertoire HTBI primers and Arm-PCR of CDR3 regions. TCRdb reprocessed the multiplex PCR reads with MiXCR, giving one entry per CDR3 protein. Of 350,000 to 550,000 distinct CDR3 sequences listed, about 14% are singletons. This sample's time point: newly diagnosed GD, antithyroid drugs for less than 3 months. With RNA extracted from PBMCs as input, the TCR library was made. With 5 bases clipped from V and 5 bases from J, the junction kept 14 bases outside the gene matches. Per germline, CDR1 MNHNS and CDR2 SASEGT. The length of the CDR3 is 16 residues. The same data also went into a second study, on T cells in Graves' hyperthyroidism and ophthalmopathy. This second study says: Using the HTBI primer set, a first-round RT-PCR was run on the TCR CDR3. Ophthalmopathy onset followed model prediction by a median about 6.9 months.

Here the sequenced sample was peripheral blood mononuclear cells (PBMCs), taken at new diagnosis, from a patient treated with antithyroid drugs. The sequence derives from a woman aged 50 to 65 with Graves disease. The J gene is TRBJ1-2, the V gene TRBV6-1; 7 nucleotides match TRBD1. CDR3 residues: CASSPPPWGQLYGYTF. Written as DNA, the CDR3 is TGTGCCAGCAGTCCCCCCCCTTGGGGACAGCTTTATGGCTACACCTTC.